A single T cell receptor (beta chain) is shown here with its context. This entry belongs to a study of CD8+ T cells in alopecia areata. The CDR3 runs 14 residues. Germline lookup yields CDR1 SGHAT and CDR2 FQNNGV. V shed 0 bases and J shed 7 bases, with 12 bases lying between them. Extracted RNA was reverse transcribed, and the resulting cDNA served as sequencing template. Some clones are missing from TCRdb's copy, which holds only in-frame ones; the method was immunoSEQ multiplex PCR. Seen here are under 300,000 clones, 65% to 70% observed once, and the top ten hold more than 0.95%. Sequencing used CD4+ T cells sorted from blood, obtained at week 0. The V and J genes are TRBV11-2 and TRBJ2-5, with D possibly TRBD2 on 6 matching bases. The sequence derives from a human donor with alopecia areata. The CDR3 sequence is CASSLDRGSGTQYF. The CDR3 nucleotides are TGTGCCAGCAGCTTAGATCGGGGGTCTGGGACCCAGTACTTC.